This TCR beta chain comes out of a study of beta chain features in type 1 diabetes. Expressed TCRB transcripts were sequenced because the isolated RNA had all been reverse transcribed beforehand. Only in-frame clones appear in the TCRdb table, and some are missing; sequencing was by immunoSEQ multiplex PCR. Of some 700,000 clones listed, under 15% are singletons. On this clone: Its target is not known.

The study's findings and limits: People with Type 1 diabetes carried modestly yet significantly shorter TCRB CDR3s in all four CD4+ subsets.

Each of the CD4+ naive, central memory, regulatory and stem cell-like memory populations was sorted via CD45RO/CCR7/CD25/CD127/CD95/CD27. The TCR was taken from a man aged 18 to 29 with type 1 diabetes. The specimen was naive CD4+ T cells from blood.

Written as DNA, the CDR3 is TGCGCCAGCAGCTCGAACGGAGGTCCGAGCGACTACGAGCAGTACTTC. Its translation is CASSSNGGPSDYEQYF. The chain combines TRBV5-1 with TRBJ2-7, with a tentative D call TRBD2 (5 bases). The germline V gene has CDR1 SGHRS and CDR2 YFSETQ. There are 16 residues in the CDR3. The V end lost 3 bases, the J end lost 3 bases, and 19 bases lay between the germline ends.